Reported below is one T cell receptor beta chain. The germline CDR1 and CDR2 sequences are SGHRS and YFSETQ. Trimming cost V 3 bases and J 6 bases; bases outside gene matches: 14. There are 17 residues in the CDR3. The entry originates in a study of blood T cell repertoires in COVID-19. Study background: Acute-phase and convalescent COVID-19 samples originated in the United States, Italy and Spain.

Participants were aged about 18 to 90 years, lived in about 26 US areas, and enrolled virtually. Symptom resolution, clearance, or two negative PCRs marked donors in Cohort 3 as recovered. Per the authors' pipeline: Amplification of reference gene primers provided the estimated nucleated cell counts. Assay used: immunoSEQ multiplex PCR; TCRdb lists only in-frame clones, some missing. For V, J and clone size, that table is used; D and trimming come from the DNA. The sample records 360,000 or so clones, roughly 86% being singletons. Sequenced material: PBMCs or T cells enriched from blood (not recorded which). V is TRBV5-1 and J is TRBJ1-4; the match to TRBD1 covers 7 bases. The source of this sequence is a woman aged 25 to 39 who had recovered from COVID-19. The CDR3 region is CASSSAFRQGYDEKLFF. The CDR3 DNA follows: TGCGCCAGCAGCTCGGCATTCAGACAGGGCTACGATGAAAAACTGTTTTTT.